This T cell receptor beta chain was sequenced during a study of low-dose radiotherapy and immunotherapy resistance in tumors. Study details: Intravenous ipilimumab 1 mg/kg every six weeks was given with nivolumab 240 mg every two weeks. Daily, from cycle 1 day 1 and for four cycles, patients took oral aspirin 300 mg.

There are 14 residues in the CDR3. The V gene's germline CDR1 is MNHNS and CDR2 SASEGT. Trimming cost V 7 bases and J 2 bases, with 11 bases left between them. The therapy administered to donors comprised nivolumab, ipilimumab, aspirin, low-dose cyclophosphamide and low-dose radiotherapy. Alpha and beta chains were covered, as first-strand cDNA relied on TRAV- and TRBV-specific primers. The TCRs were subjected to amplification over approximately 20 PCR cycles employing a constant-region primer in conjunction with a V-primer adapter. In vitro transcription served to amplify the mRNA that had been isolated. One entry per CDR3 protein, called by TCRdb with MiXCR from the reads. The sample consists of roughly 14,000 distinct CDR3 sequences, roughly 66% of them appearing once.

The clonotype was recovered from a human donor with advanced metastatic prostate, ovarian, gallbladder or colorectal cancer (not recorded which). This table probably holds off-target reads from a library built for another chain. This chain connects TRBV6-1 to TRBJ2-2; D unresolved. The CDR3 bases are TGTGCCAGCACCCTAGAATACAACACCGGGGAGCTGTTTTTT. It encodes CASTLEYNTGELFF.